One and the same sample provided the 3 T cell receptor beta chains below, sequenced in a study of OX40 agonist ivuxolimab in advanced cancers. The data were produced by immunoSEQ multiplex PCR, yet TCRdb's version contains in-frame clones alone and is incomplete. The data hold roughly 42,000 clones, with around 88% observed a single time. Sequenced material: CD4+ or CD8+ T cells sorted from blood, taken in a trial of the OX40 agonist ivuxolimab. The receptors originated from an adult with an advanced solid tumor such as melanoma, head and neck, liver or kidney cancer.

This chain connects TRBV27 to TRBJ1-2; D remains ambiguous. The CDR3 totals 12 residues. V lost 3 bases and J 5 bases, leaving 7 bases between the germline ends. Germline CDR1 reads MNHEY; CDR2 reads SMNVEV (reference sequence). CDR3 sequence: CASSLDGYGYTF. CDR3 nucleotides: TGTGCCAGCAGTTTGGATGGATATGGCTACACCTTC.

The chain joins TRBV6-1 to TRBJ1-1, with 10 bases matching TRBD1. V trimming: 3 bases; J trimming: 0 bases; junction bases outside the gene matches: 7. This CDR3 comprises 17 residues. Germline CDR1 MNHNS, CDR2 SASEGT. As DNA, the CDR3 is TGTGCCAGCAGTGACCCGGGACAGGGGACAATGAACACTGAAGCTTTCTTT. Amino acid sequence: CASSDPGQGTMNTEAFF.

The CDR3 loop reads CASSPSSVLYNEQFF. Here the CDR3 DNA reads TGTGCCAGCAGCCCTTCTAGCGTCCTCTACAATGAGCAGTTCTTC. This chain connects TRBV7-6 to TRBJ2-1, with D perhaps TRBD2 (6 bases). This CDR3 spans 15 amino acids. Trimming cost V 5 bases and J 3 bases, with 14 bases left between them. Germline CDR1 SGHVS, CDR2 FNYEAQ.